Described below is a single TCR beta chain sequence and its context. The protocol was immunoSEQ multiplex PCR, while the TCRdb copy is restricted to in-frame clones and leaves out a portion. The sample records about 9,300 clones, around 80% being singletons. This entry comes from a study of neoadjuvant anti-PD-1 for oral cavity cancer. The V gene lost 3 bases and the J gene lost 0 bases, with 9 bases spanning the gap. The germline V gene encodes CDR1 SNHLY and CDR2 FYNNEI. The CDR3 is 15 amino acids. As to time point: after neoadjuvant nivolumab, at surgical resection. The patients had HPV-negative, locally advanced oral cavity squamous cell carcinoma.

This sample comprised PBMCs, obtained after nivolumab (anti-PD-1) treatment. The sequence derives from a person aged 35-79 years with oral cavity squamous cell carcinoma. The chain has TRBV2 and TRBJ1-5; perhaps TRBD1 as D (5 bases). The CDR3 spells CASSDGGFSNQPQHF. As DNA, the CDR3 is TGTGCCAGCAGTGACGGGGGTTTTAGCAATCAGCCCCAGCATTTT.